These 23 T cell receptor beta chains originate from one sample sequenced in a study of T cell repertoires in cytomegalovirus infection. Which antigens these TCRs recognize remains unknown. TCRdb independently ran MiXCR on the reads; one entry per CDR3 protein. The sample shows 70,000 to 95,000 distinct CDR3 sequences, less than 30% of them seen only once. The sample in question was CD8+ T cells from cultured PBMCs, obtained from culture after CMV antigen stimulation. These receptors all come from a human donor in good health (CMV status not recorded). Some clones in this sample may be carry-over from other donors' samples.

The V and J genes are TRBV15 and TRBJ1-5; 7 bases are a match to TRBD1. The CDR3 has 14 residues. The J segment lost 4 bases and the V segment lost 4 bases, leaving 4 bases of the junction unmatched. Germline CDR1 and CDR2: LNHNV and YYDKDF (reference sequence). This CDR3 is CATSKKTGNQPQHF. CDR3 bases: TGTGCCACCAGCAAAAAGACAGGGAATCAGCCCCAGCATTTT.

By share of the sample, this clonotype is medium-sized (0.01 to 0.1%). The rearrangement joins TRBV7-2 to TRBJ1-2; no reliable D call. V shed 1 base and J shed 0 bases, with 9 bases lying between them. Per germline, CDR1 SGHTA and CDR2 FQGNSA. The CDR3 is made up of 15 amino acids. In DNA, the CDR3 is TGTGCCAGCAGCTTAGGGGCTCTCGCTAACTATGGCTACACCTTC. Its protein product is CASSLGALANYGYTF.

This clonotype was observed many times. This chain joins TRBV7-6 and TRBJ2-1; D unresolved. Germline CDR1 SGHVS, CDR2 FNYEAQ. This CDR3 spans 17 amino acids. Trimming stripped 2 bases from V and 1 base from J, with 15 bases between. As DNA, the CDR3 is TGTGCCAGCAGCTTATGGCCGCTGTTACAGTCCTACAATGAGCAGTTCTTC. As protein: CASSLWPLLQSYNEQFF.

This clonotype was recorded at least ten times. The chain carries TRBV7-6 and TRBJ2-2; D may be TRBD2 (6 bases). Germline CDR1 SGHVS, CDR2 FNYEAQ. There are 13 residues in the CDR3. Trimming took 5 bases from V and 6 from J, leaving 10 bases between them. This chain's CDR3 is CASSVGEAGELFF. The CDR3 region has the DNA TGTGCCAGCAGCGTCGGGGAGGCCGGGGAGCTGTTTTTT.

This clonotype turned up a few times. V usage is TRBV20-1 and J usage is TRBJ2-1; 8 bases are shared with TRBD2. The CDR3 is made up of 17 amino acids. Trimming took 0 bases from V and 3 from J; bases not matched to a gene: 10. Germline loops: CDR1 DFQATT, CDR2 SNEGSKA (reference sequence). CDR3 sequence: CSARDVSGGTFYNEQFF. The DNA of the CDR3 is TGCAGTGCTAGAGATGTGAGCGGGGGCACTTTCTACAATGAGCAGTTCTTC.

This clonotype has just a few counts. The rearrangement uses TRBV4-1 and TRBJ2-2; tentatively, D is TRBD2 (5 bases). CDR3 length equals 14 residues. Per germline, CDR1 MGHRA and CDR2 YSYEKL. V gave up 0 bases and J gave up 10 bases, with 12 bases separating them. The CDR3 reads CASSQDPGGEELFF. The CDR3 nucleotides read TGCGCCAGCAGCCAAGATCCTGGAGGAGAGGAGCTGTTTTTT.

This clonotype showed up many times. The V and J genes are TRBV27 and TRBJ2-1; D might be TRBD1 or TRBD2, each matching 5 bases. The CDR3 is 14 amino acids. CDR1 and CDR2 (germline): MNHEY, SMNVEV (reference sequence). Trimming stripped 4 bases from V and 0 bases from J, with 7 bases between. The CDR3 region is CASSWGSSYNEQFF. The CDR3 DNA is TGTGCCAGCAGTTGGGGGAGCTCCTACAATGAGCAGTTCTTC.

The chain carries TRBV2 and TRBJ1-2; D is undetermined. The CDR3 spans 13 residues. Germline CDR1 SNHLY, CDR2 FYNNEI. V lost 7 bases, J lost 0 bases, and 9 bases lay in between. The DNA of the CDR3 is TGTGCCAGCACCGACCGAACTAACTATGGCTACACCTTC. Amino acids: CASTDRTNYGYTF. The variable domain in full, completed from reference TRBV2 and TRBJ1-2, reads EPEVTQTPSHQVTQMGQEVILRCVPISNHLYFYWYRQILGQKVEFLVSFYNNEISEKSEIFDDQFSVERPDGSNFTLKIRSTKLEDSAMYFCASTDRTNYGYTFGSGTRLTVV.

The V and J genes are TRBV7-6 and TRBJ2-1, with no clear D. The CDR3 extends over 12 amino acids. Germline loops: CDR1 SGHVS, CDR2 FNYEAQ. Between the trimmed V and J ends, which lost 5 bases and 4 bases, there was a span of 6 bases. The CDR3 protein is CASSLPYNEQFF. For the CDR3, the DNA is TGTGCCAGCAGCCTTCCTTACAATGAGCAGTTCTTC.

This clonotype was picked up many times. The chain combines TRBV7-2 with TRBJ2-3, with TRBD2 matching 7 bases. Trimming cost V 4 bases and J 0 bases; bases outside gene matches: 1. The length of the CDR3 is 14 residues. Germline CDR1 and CDR2: SGHTA and FQGNSA. The CDR3 nucleotides read TGTGCCAGCAGCTGGGGGGGTAGCACAGATACGCAGTATTTT. It is translated as CASSWGGSTDTQYF.

This clonotype was seen just once. V usage is TRBV6-6 and J usage is TRBJ2-3; D unresolved. V was shortened by 3 bases and J by 3 bases, with 13 bases between the two germline ends. In germline, CDR1 is MNHNY, CDR2 SVGAGI (reference sequence). The CDR3 is made up of 15 amino acids. In DNA, the CDR3 is TGTGCCAGCAGTTATAAAGGGTCCGATACAGATACGCAGTATTTT. It specifies CASSYKGSDTDTQYF.

This clonotype appeared many times. The genes are TRBV19 and TRBJ2-3, with 13 bases fitting TRBD2. The germline V gene has CDR1 LNHDA and CDR2 SQIVND (reference sequence). The CDR3 runs 16 residues. J gave up 3 bases and V 6 bases, and 6 bases lay outside the gene matches. The CDR3 region is CASSYMGLAGTDTQYF. The CDR3 DNA reads as TGTGCCAGTAGCTACATGGGACTAGCGGGGACAGATACGCAGTATTTT.

This clonotype showed up just a few times. The DNA of the CDR3 is TGCGCCAGCAGCGGGGGGAACTCCTACAATGAGCAGTTCTTC. The encoded protein is CASSGGNSYNEQFF. This chain uses TRBV5-1 with TRBJ2-1; TRBD2 is a possible D gene (6 bases). The CDR3 length is 14 residues. Trimming cost V 4 bases and J 0 bases, with 8 bases left between them. Germline CDR1 and CDR2: SGHRS and YFSETQ.

This clonotype was counted at least ten times. The V gene is TRBV19, the J gene TRBJ2-2; 7 nucleotides align to TRBD1. This CDR3 comprises 18 residues. The trim removed 3 bases at V and 5 bases at J, leaving 15 bases unmatched. Germline lookup yields CDR1 LNHDA and CDR2 SQIVND (reference sequence). The CDR3 here is CASSIAASGTVQTGELFF. In DNA, the CDR3 is TGTGCCAGTAGTATTGCAGCCTCCGGGACAGTACAAACCGGGGAGCTGTTTTTT.

This clonotype was seen a few times. The V gene is TRBV7-6, the J gene TRBJ2-3; D gene ambiguous. The germline gives CDR1 SGHVS, CDR2 FNYEAQ. V was clipped by 1 base and J by 5 bases, with 10 bases between them. This CDR3 has 14 amino acids. DNA for the CDR3: TGTGCCAGCAGCTTAGGACCTTGGGGAGATACGCAGTATTTT. As protein: CASSLGPWGDTQYF.

V usage is TRBV3-1 and J usage is TRBJ2-7, with 7 bases matching TRBD1. This CDR3 spans 13 amino acids. Trimming removed 4 bases from V and 2 bases from J; junction bases left unmatched: 2. The germline CDR1 and CDR2 sequences are LGHDT and YNNKEL (reference sequence). For the CDR3, the DNA is TGTGCCAGCAGCCCCGGGACAGCCTACGAGCAGTACTTC. Amino acids: CASSPGTAYEQYF.

J is TRBJ1-1 and V is TRBV11-3; tentative D call: TRBD1 (5 bases). The V gene lost 4 bases and the J gene lost 5 bases, with 20 bases spanning the gap. This CDR3 has 16 amino acids. Germline V gene lookup returns CDR1 SGHNT and CDR2 YENEEA. The CDR3 sequence: CASSYGDSGGETEAFF. CDR3 DNA: TGTGCCAGCAGCTATGGGGACTCCGGAGGGGAGACTGAAGCTTTCTTT.

This clonotype was seen only once. The chain links TRBV15 to TRBJ2-7; D is undetermined. Per germline, CDR1 LNHNV and CDR2 YYDKDF (reference sequence). The CDR3 contains 13 residues. The V end was cut by 1 base, the J end by 3 bases, with 7 bases between. The CDR3 sequence: CATSRGEVYEQYF. CDR3 DNA sequence: TGTGCCACCAGCAGAGGTGAAGTCTACGAGCAGTACTTC.

The chain couples TRBV7-9 to TRBJ2-1, with 9 positions matching TRBD1. Germline V gene lookup returns CDR1 SEHNR and CDR2 FQNEAQ (reference sequence). CDR3 length: 17 amino acids. Trimming removed 5 bases from V and 3 bases from J; junction bases left unmatched: 11. DNA of the CDR3: TGTGCCAGCAGCCCCGCTTCGGACAGGGGTATCTACAATGAGCAGTTCTTC. This translates into CASSPASDRGIYNEQFF. Drawing the rest from reference TRBV7-9 and TRBJ2-1, the complete variable domain is DTGVSQNPRHKITKRGQNVTFRCDPISEHNRLYWYRQTLGQGPEFLTYFQNEAQLEKSRLLSDRFSAERPKGSFSTLEIQRTEQGDSAMYLCASSPASDRGIYNEQFFGPGTRLTVL.

This clonotype was observed many times. V gene TRBV11-1 combines with J gene TRBJ2-2; D is unresolved. Germline V gene sequence: CDR1 SGHAT, CDR2 FQDESV (reference sequence). The CDR3 is made up of 12 amino acids. V was shortened by 0 bases and J by 6 bases, with 2 bases between the two germline ends. CDR3 DNA sequence: TGTGCCAGCAGCTTAGCGTCCGGGGAGCTGTTTTTT. Protein sequence: CASSLASGELFF.

In this sample, this clonotype turned up once. The chain has TRBV2 and TRBJ2-1; D might be TRBD1 or TRBD2, each matching 5 bases. From germline, CDR1 is SNHLY and CDR2 FYNNEI. The CDR3 has 15 residues. V lost 6 bases and J lost 2, with 14 bases in between. For the CDR3, the DNA is TGTGCCAGCAGATTCTCTGGGGGACCCTACAATGAGCAGTTCTTC. It yields the protein CASRFSGGPYNEQFF.

This chain links TRBV7-8 with TRBJ2-1, with TRBD2 matching over 9 bases. J lost 4 bases, V lost 1 base, and 2 bases had no gene match. Per the germline V gene, CDR1 is SGHVS and CDR2 is FQNEAQ. The CDR3 has 15 residues. CDR3 bases: TGTGCCAGCAGCTTAGAAGCGGGGGGATACAATGAGCAGTTCTTC. It is translated as CASSLEAGGYNEQFF.

V and J are TRBV27 and TRBJ2-4, with D maybe TRBD1 (5 bases). CDR1 and CDR2 (germline): MNHEY, SMNVEV (reference sequence). CDR3 length: 15 residues. The V and J ends lost 5 bases and 0 bases respectively, with 11 bases between them. The CDR3 region is CASSQGFLAKNIQYF. DNA of the CDR3: TGTGCCAGCAGTCAGGGTTTTCTAGCCAAAAACATTCAGTACTTC.